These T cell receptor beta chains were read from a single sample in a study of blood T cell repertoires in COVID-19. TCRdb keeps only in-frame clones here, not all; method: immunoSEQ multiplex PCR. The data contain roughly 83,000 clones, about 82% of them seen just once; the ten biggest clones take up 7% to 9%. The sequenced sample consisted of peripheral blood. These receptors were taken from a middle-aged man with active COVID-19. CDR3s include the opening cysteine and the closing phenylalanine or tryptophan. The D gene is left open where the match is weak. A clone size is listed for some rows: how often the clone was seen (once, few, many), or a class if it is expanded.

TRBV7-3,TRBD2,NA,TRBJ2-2,CASSLMGLVNTGELFF,TGTGCCAGCAGTTTGATGGGACTAGTGAACACCGGGGAGCTGTTTTTT
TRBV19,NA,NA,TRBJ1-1,CASSLGHHMNTEAFF,TGTGCCAGTAGTTTGGGACACCACATGAACACTGAAGCTTTCTTT
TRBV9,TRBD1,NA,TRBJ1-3,CASSVDGTGTGISSGNTIYF,TGTGCCAGCAGCGTCGATGGGACAGGGACTGGGATTAGCTCTGGAAACACCATATATTTT
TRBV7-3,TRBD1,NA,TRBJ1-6,CASTLTGGGNSPLHF,TGTGCCAGCACTCTCACAGGGGGCGGAAATTCACCCCTCCACTTT
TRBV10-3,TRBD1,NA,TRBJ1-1,CAIRGTGMNTEAFF,TGTGCCATCAGGGGGACAGGGATGAACACTGAAGCTTTCTTT
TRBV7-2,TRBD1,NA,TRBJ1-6,CASSYTGTGSNSPLHF,TGTGCCAGCAGCTACACCGGGACAGGCTCTAATTCACCCCTCCACTTT
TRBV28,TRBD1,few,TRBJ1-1,CASSLLRGQGREAFF,TGTGCCAGCAGTTTATTGAGGGGACAGGGTCGGGAAGCTTTCTTT
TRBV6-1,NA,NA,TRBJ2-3,CASSEGRRDTQYF,TGTGCCAGCAGTGAAGGGCGGAGAGATACGCAGTATTTT
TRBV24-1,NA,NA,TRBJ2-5,CATSELSARRGEETQYF,TGTGCCACCAGTGAGCTGAGCGCACGTCGGGGAGAAGAGACCCAGTACTTC
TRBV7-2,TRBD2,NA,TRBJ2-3,CASSLSLPGGRYTDTQYF,TGTGCCAGCAGCTTGTCCCTCCCGGGCGGGAGGTACACAGATACGCAGTATTTT
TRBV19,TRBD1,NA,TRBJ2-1,CASSIGGQGSNEQFF,TGTGCCAGTAGTATTGGGGGACAGGGGTCGAATGAGCAGTTCTTC
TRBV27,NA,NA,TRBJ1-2,CASFTLRDGYTF,TGTGCCAGCTTTACACTTCGGGATGGCTACACCTTC
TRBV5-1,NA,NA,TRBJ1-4,CASSFGRGTNEKLFF,TGCGCCAGCAGCTTCGGCAGGGGAACTAATGAAAAACTGTTTTTT
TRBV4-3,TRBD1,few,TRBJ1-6,CASSQVPFGQGESPLHF,TGCGCCAGCAGCCAAGTTCCGTTTGGGCAGGGGGAGTCACCCCTCCACTTT
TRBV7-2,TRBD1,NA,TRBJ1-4,CASSGGTAEKLFF,TGTGCCAGCAGCGGAGGGACAGCTGAAAAACTGTTTTTT
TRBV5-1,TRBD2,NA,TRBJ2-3,CASSLGAGGTSTDTQYF,TGCGCCAGCAGCTTGGGAGCGGGAGGCACTAGCACAGATACGCAGTATTTT
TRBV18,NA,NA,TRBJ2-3,CASSPSSADTQYF,TGTGCCAGCTCACCATCCTCCGCGGATACGCAGTATTTT
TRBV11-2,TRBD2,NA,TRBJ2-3,CASSYPTSGGGEDTQYF,TGTGCCAGCAGCTACCCGACTAGCGGGGGGGGTGAGGATACGCAGTATTTT
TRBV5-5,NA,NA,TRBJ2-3,CASSAELKRATDTQYF,TGTGCCAGCAGCGCAGAGTTAAAGCGGGCCACAGATACGCAGTATTTT
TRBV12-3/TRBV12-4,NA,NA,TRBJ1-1,CASTFRSGTEAFF,TGTGCCAGCACCTTTCGGAGTGGAACTGAAGCTTTCTTT
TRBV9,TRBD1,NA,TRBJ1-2,CASSVGQGHYGYTF,TGTGCCAGCAGCGTTGGACAGGGGCACTATGGCTACACCTTC
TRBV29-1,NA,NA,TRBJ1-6,CSVRWAGDNSPLHF,TGCAGCGTTCGTTGGGCAGGTGATAATTCACCCCTCCACTTT
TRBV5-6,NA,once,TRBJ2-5,CASSRDLEETQYF,TGTGCCAGCTCCCGGGACTTGGAGGAGACCCAGTACTTC
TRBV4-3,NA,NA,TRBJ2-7,CASSQGLGYEQYF,TGCGCCAGCAGCCAAGGTCTAGGCTACGAGCAGTACTTC
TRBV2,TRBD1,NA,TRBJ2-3,CASRDRDLGTDTQYF,TGTGCCAGCAGGGACAGGGACTTGGGCACAGATACGCAGTATTTT
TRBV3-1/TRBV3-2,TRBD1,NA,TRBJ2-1,CASSPWDRTIGNEQFF,TGTGCCAGCAGCCCCTGGGACAGGACAATAGGCAATGAGCAGTTCTTC
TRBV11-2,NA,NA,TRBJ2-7,CASSLADTAYEQYF,TGTGCCAGCAGCTTAGCGGACACCGCCTACGAGCAGTACTTC
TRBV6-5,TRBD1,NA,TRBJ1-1,CASKRGDRGVTEAFF,TGTGCCAGCAAGCGGGGGGACAGGGGAGTTACTGAAGCTTTCTTT
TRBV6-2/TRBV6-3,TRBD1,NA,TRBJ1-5,CASSYGTVNQPQHF,TGTGCCAGCAGTTACGGGACAGTAAATCAGCCCCAGCATTTT
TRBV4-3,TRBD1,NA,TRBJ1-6,CASSLGQASSPLHF,TGCGCCAGCAGCCTAGGACAGGCTTCTTCACCCCTCCACTTT
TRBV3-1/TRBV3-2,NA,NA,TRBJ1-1,CASSQDFEENTEAFF,TGTGCCAGCAGCCAAGATTTTGAGGAGAACACTGAAGCTTTCTTT
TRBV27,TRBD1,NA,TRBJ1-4,CASSPRTGINEKLFF,TGTGCCAGCAGTCCGAGGACAGGGATTAATGAAAAACTGTTTTTT